This TCR beta chain was sequenced in a study of blood T cell repertoires in COVID-19. Background on the study: The analysed material was cDNA or gDNA that came from T cells, B-cell-depleted T cells, or PBMCs.

In this sample, this clone turned up once. Profiling relied on immunoSEQ multiplex PCR, and the TCRdb table lists in-frame clones only, not all of them. The sample lists about 300,000 clones; about 89% were seen once. V was cut by 6 bases and J by 1 base, with 6 bases left in between. The V gene's germline CDR1 is SNHLY and CDR2 FYNNEI. The CDR3 has 12 amino acids. This sequence originates from a man between 18 and 35 years old who had recovered from COVID-19. What was sequenced was peripheral blood. This chain joins TRBV2 and TRBJ1-2, with unresolved D. The CDR3 here is CASRGDNYGYTF. CDR3 in DNA: TGTGCCAGCAGGGGCGATAACTATGGCTACACCTTC. The full variable domain, its missing parts supplied by reference TRBV2 and TRBJ1-2, is EPEVTQTPSHQVTQMGQEVILRCVPISNHLYFYWYRQILGQKVEFLVSFYNNEISEKSEIFDDQFSVERPDGSNFTLKIRSTKLEDSAMYFCASRGDNYGYTFGSGTRLTVV.